Below are 14 T cell receptor beta chains sequenced from a single sample in a study of T cell responses to AZD1222 COVID-19 vaccine. Assay used: immunoSEQ multiplex PCR; TCRdb lists only in-frame clones, some missing. The data show approximately 220,000 clones, 85% to 95% seen once. The sample consisted of peripheral blood, taken on day 0 of MenACWY control vaccination. The receptors originated from an adult in good health.

This chain joins TRBV5-8 and TRBJ2-7; maybe TRBD1 (6 bases). With 2 bases removed from V and 6 bases from J, the gap between germline ends came to 21 bases. Per germline, CDR1 SGHTS and CDR2 YDEGEE. The CDR3 spans 16 residues. The CDR3 here is CASSFRDTRGPVEQYF. The CDR3 DNA reads as TGTGCCAGCAGCTTCAGGGACACCCGCGGGCCCGTCGAGCAGTACTTC.

The chain is built from TRBV5-1 and TRBJ1-1; no reliable D call. This CDR3 comprises 15 residues. With 0 bases removed from V and 1 base from J, the gap between germline ends came to 10 bases. CDR1 is SGHRS, CDR2 YFSETQ, per germline. The DNA of the CDR3 is TGCGCCAGCAGCTTGGGTGCCCAGCCGAACACTGAAGCTTTCTTT. Protein sequence: CASSLGAQPNTEAFF.

This rearrangement joins TRBV7-2 to TRBJ1-5; possible D gene TRBD1, 5 bases. Deletions cut 5 bases from V and 3 bases from J, with 14 bases between. The CDR3 extends over 15 amino acids. Germline V gene sequence: CDR1 SGHTA, CDR2 FQGNSA. The CDR3 is CASSPGLTDNQPQHF. The CDR3 bases are TGTGCCAGCAGCCCAGGGCTAACTGACAATCAGCCCCAGCATTTT. Together with reference TRBV7-2 and TRBJ1-5, the CDR3 gives the full variable domain: GAGVSQSPSNKVTEKGKDVELRCDPISGHTALYWYRQSLGQGLEFLIYFQGNSAPDKSGLPSDRFSAERTGGSVSTLTIQRTQQEDSAVYLCASSPGLTDNQPQHFGDGTRLSIL.

The V and J genes are TRBV3-1 (or the pseudogene TRBV3-2) and TRBJ1-6; D not resolved. From germline, CDR1 is LGHDT and CDR2 YNNKEL (reference sequence). The CDR3 consists of 16 residues. Trimming stripped 0 bases from V and 2 bases from J, with 8 bases between. CDR3 DNA: TGTGCCAGCAGCCAAGAGAGGATGACCTATAATTCACCCCTCCACTTT. Its translation: CASSQERMTYNSPLHF.

This clone was seen once. J is TRBJ1-5 and V is TRBV19; 9 nucleotides match TRBD1. CDR1 LNHDA and CDR2 SQIVND come from the germline V gene (reference sequence). This CDR3 has 13 residues. V dropped 6 bases and J dropped 7; count of bases not matched to a gene: 4. CDR3 in amino acids: CASSPTGGQPQHF. CDR3 nucleotides: TGTGCCAGTAGCCCGACAGGGGGACAGCCCCAGCATTTT.

The gene calls are TRBV7-9 and TRBJ1-2; 7 nucleotides agree with TRBD1. The junction had 13 bases not matched to a gene; V was cut back by 5 bases and J by 4 bases. This CDR3 has 16 residues. Germline CDR1 reads SEHNR; CDR2 reads FQNEAQ (reference sequence). The CDR3 DNA is TGTGCCAGCAGCCCCCAGCTGGGGGACAGTCGCTATGGCTACACCTTC. Translated: CASSPQLGDSRYGYTF.

The V and J genes are TRBV19 and TRBJ2-2; D remains ambiguous. CDR1 LNHDA and CDR2 SQIVND come from the germline V gene (reference sequence). The CDR3 has 14 amino acids. Deletions cut 2 bases from V and 2 bases from J, with 6 bases between. This chain's CDR3 is CASSIQANTGELFF. Written as DNA, the CDR3 is TGTGCCAGTAGTATACAGGCTAACACCGGGGAGCTGTTTTTT.

The V call is TRBV5-8, the J call TRBJ1-1; D is undetermined. The CDR3 runs 13 residues. The V gene's germline CDR1 is SGHTS and CDR2 YDEGEE. With 0 bases removed from V and 4 bases from J, the gap between germline ends came to 7 bases. CDR3 in DNA: TGTGCCAGCAGCTTGGCGCTGGGCACTGAAGCTTTCTTT. It specifies CASSLALGTEAFF.

The chain is built from TRBV7-9 and TRBJ2-7; D not resolved. V lost 4 bases to trimming and J lost 7 bases, with 14 bases between them. Germline assignment: CDR1 SEHNR and CDR2 FQNEAQ (reference sequence). This CDR3 region has 13 residues. Here the CDR3 reads CASSSAPLGEQYF. In DNA form, the CDR3 reads TGTGCCAGCAGCTCGGCCCCGTTGGGGGAGCAGTACTTC.

The rearrangement joins TRBV5-1 to TRBJ2-1, with D unresolved. Trimming shortened V by 4 bases and J by 0 bases, and 14 bases separated the two germline ends. Germline lookup yields CDR1 SGHRS and CDR2 YFSETQ. The CDR3 spans 16 residues. The CDR3 protein is CASSRQSASSYNEQFF. For the CDR3, the DNA is TGCGCCAGCAGCCGTCAGTCTGCAAGCTCCTACAATGAGCAGTTCTTC.

The rearrangement uses TRBV6-5 and TRBJ1-6; 8 bases align to TRBD1. CDR3 length equals 16 residues. V was clipped by 4 bases and J by 9 bases; unmatched bases: 11. The germline CDR1 and CDR2 sequences are MNHEY and SVGAGI. CDR3 region: CASSSSVGTGSSPLHF. The CDR3 DNA sequence: TGTGCCAGCAGTTCATCGGTCGGGACAGGAAGTTCACCCCTCCACTTT.

The chain recombines TRBV12-3 or TRBV12-4 with TRBJ1-5; D perhaps matches TRBD1 (5 bases). Trimming removed 2 bases at V and 5 bases at J, with 7 bases between. This CDR3 has 13 residues. The CDR3 DNA is TGTGCCAGCAGTTTATGGGACGATCAGCCCCAGCATTTT. Encoded protein: CASSLWDDQPQHF.

This clone appeared once. This chain joins TRBV21-1 and TRBJ2-7; the tabulated D call, TRBD2, remains unverified against the DNA. TRBV21-1 is listed as a pseudogene. The CDR3 runs 15 residues. The CDR3 sequence is CASSKMAGRDYEQYF. The CDR3, as DNA: TGTGCCAGCAGCAAAATGGCGGGACGGGACTACGAGCAGTACTTC.

The chain joins TRBV12-3 or TRBV12-4 to TRBJ1-3; D is ambiguous. The CDR3 spans 12 residues. Trimming removed 2 bases from V and 3 bases from J, with 2 bases in between. CDR3 nucleotide sequence: TGTGCCAGCAGTTTACGTGGAAACACCATATATTTT. It translates to CASSLRGNTIYF.